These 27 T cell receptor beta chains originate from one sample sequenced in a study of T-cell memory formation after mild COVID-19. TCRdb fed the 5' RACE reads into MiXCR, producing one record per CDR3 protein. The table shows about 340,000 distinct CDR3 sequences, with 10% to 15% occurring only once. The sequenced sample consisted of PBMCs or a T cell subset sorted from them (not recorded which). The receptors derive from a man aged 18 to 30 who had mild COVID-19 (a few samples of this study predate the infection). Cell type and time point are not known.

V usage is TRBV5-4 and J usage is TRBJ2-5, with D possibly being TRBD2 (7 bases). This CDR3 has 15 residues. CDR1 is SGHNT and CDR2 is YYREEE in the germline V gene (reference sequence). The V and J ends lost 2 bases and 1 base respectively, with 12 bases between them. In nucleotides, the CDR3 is TGTGCCAGCAGCTTCGGGGGCGGGAGCCAAGAGACCCAGTACTTC. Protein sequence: CASSFGGGSQETQYF.

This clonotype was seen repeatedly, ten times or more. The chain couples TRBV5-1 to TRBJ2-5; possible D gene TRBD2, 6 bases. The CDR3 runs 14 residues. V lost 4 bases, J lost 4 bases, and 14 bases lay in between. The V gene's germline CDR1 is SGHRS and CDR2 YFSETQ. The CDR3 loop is CASSLRSGGETQYF. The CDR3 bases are TGCGCCAGCAGCCTCAGATCCGGGGGAGAGACCCAGTACTTC.

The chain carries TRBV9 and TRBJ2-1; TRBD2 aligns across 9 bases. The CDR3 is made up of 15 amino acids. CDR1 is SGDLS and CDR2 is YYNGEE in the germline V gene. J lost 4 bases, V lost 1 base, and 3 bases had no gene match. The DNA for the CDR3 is TGTGCCAGCAGCGTACTGAGCGGGGGGTACAATGAGCAGTTCTTC. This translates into CASSVLSGGYNEQFF.

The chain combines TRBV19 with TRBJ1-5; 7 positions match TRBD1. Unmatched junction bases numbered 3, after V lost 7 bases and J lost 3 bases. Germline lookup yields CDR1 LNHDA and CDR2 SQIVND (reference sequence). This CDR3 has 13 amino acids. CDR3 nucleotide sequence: TGTGCCAGTATGGGACAGCCCAATCAGCCCCAGCATTTT. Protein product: CASMGQPNQPQHF. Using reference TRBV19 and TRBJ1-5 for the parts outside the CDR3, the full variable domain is DGGITQSPKYLFRKEGQNVTLSCEQNLNHDAMYWYRQDPGQGLRLIYYSQIVNDFQKGDIAEGYSVSREKKESFPLTVTSAQKNPTAFYLCASMGQPNQPQHFGDGTRLSIL.

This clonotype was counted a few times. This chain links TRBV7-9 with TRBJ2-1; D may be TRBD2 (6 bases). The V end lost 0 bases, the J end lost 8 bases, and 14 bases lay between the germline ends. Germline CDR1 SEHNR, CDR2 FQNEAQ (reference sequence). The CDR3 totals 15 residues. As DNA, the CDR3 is TGTGCCAGCAGCTTAGCGCGTGGGACTTCCGATGAGCAGTTCTTC. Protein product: CASSLARGTSDEQFF.

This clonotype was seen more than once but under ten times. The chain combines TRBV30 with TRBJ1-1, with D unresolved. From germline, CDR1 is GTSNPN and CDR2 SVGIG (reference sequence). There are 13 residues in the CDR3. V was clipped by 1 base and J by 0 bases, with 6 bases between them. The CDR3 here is CAWSDNLNTEAFF. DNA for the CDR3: TGTGCCTGGAGTGACAATTTGAACACTGAAGCTTTCTTT. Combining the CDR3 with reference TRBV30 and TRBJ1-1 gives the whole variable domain SQTIHQWPATLVQPVGSPLSLECTVEGTSNPNLYWYRQAAGRGLQLLFYSVGIGQISSEVPQNLSASRPQDRQFILSSKKLLLSDSGFYLCAWSDNLNTEAFFGQGTRLTVV.

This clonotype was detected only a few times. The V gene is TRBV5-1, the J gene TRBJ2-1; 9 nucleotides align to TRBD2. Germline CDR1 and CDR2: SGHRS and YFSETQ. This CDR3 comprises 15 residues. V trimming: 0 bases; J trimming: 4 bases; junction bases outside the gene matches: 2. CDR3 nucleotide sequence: TGCGCCAGCAGCTTGGCTAGCGGGGAGTACAATGAGCAGTTCTTC. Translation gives CASSLASGEYNEQFF.

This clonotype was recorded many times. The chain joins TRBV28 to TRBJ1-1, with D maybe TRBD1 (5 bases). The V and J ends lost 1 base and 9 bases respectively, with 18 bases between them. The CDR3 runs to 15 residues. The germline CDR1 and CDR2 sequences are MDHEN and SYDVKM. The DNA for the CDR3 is TGTGCCAGCAGTTTATCGGTGGGACCCACAGCAAAAGCTTTCTTT. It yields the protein CASSLSVGPTAKAFF. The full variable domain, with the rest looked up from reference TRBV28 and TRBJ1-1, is DVKVTQSSRYLVKRTGEKVFLECVQDMDHENMFWYRQDPGLGLRLIYFSYDVKMKEKGDIPEGYSVSREKKERFSLILESASTNQTSMYLCASSLSVGPTAKAFFGQGTRLTVV.

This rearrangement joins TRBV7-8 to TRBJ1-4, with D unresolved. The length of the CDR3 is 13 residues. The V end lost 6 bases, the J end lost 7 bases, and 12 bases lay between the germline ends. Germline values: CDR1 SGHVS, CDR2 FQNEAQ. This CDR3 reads CASSGQWVEKLFF. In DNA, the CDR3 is TGTGCCAGCAGTGGGCAGTGGGTTGAAAAACTGTTTTTT.

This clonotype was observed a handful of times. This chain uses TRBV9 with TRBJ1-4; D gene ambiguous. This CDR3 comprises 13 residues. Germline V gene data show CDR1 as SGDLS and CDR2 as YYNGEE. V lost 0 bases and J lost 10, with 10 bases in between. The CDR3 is CASSVDISGKLFF. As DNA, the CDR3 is TGTGCCAGCAGCGTAGACATAAGCGGAAAACTGTTTTTT. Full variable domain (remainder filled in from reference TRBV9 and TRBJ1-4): DSGVTQTPKHLITATGQRVTLRCSPRSGDLSVYWYQQSLDQGLQFLIQYYNGEERAKGNILERFSAQQFPDLHSELNLSSLELGDSALYFCASSVDISGKLFFGSGTQLSVL.

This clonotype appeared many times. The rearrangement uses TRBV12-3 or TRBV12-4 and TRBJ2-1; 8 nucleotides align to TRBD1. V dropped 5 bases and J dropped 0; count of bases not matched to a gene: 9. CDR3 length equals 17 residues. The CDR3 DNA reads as TGTGCCAGCAGTATCTACACAGGGGGTCCCTCCTACAATGAGCAGTTCTTC. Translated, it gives CASSIYTGGPSYNEQFF.

The CDR3 sequence is CASSPYKQETQETQYF. In DNA, the CDR3 is TGTGCCAGCTCACCATATAAACAGGAGACCCAAGAGACCCAGTACTTC. This chain links TRBV18 with TRBJ2-5, with TRBD1 as a possible D gene (5 bases). Germline V gives CDR1 KGHSH, CDR2 LQKENI. Trimming stripped 2 bases from V and 1 base from J, with 14 bases between. The CDR3 extends over 16 amino acids.

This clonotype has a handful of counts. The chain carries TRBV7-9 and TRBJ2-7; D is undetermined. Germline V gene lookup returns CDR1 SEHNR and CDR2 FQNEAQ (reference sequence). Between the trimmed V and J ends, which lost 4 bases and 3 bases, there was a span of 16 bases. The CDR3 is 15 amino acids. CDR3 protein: CASSYPEAQVYEQYF. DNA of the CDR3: TGTGCCAGCAGCTATCCCGAAGCCCAAGTCTACGAGCAGTACTTC. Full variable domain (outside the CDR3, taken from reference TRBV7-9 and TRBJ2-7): DTGVSQNPRHKITKRGQNVTFRCDPISEHNRLYWYRQTLGQGPEFLTYFQNEAQLEKSRLLSDRFSAERPKGSFSTLEIQRTEQGDSAMYLCASSYPEAQVYEQYFGPGTRLTVT.

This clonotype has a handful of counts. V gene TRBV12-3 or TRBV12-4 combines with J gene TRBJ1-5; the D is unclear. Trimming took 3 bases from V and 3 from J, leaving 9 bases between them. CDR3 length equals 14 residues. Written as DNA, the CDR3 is TGTGCCAGCAGTTTTGTGGACTCCAATCAGCCCCAGCATTTT. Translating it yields CASSFVDSNQPQHF.

The CDR3 nucleotides are TGCAGTGCTCAGGCCCTAGCGGGGTCTGCCACAGATACGCAGTATTTT. This encodes CSAQALAGSATDTQYF. This chain uses TRBV20-1 with TRBJ2-3, with 9 positions matching TRBD2. The V segment lost 5 bases and the J segment 2 bases; nucleotides outside the gene matches: 11. Germline V gene lookup returns CDR1 DFQATT and CDR2 SNEGSKA (reference sequence). This CDR3 spans 16 amino acids.

The chain's CDR3 is CASSSGQPQHF. CDR3 sequence (DNA): TGTGCCAGCAGTTCGGGACAGCCCCAGCATTTT. The gene calls are TRBV12-3 or TRBV12-4 and TRBJ1-5; D call uncertain. V lost 4 bases and J 7 bases, leaving 5 bases between the germline ends. CDR3 size: 11 residues.

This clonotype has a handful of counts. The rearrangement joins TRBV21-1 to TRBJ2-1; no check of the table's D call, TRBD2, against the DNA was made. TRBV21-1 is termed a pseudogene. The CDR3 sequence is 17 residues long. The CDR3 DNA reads TGTGCCAGCAGCAAAGGGGAGGAACAGGCCCTATACAATGAGCAGTTCTTC. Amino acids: CASSKGEEQALYNEQFF.

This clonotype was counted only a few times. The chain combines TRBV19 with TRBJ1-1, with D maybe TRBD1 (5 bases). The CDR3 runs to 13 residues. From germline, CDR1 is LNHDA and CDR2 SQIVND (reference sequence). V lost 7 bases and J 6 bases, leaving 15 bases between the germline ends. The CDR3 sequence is CASTPRGSAEAFF. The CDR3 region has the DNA TGTGCCAGTACCCCCCGGGGGAGCGCTGAAGCTTTCTTT.

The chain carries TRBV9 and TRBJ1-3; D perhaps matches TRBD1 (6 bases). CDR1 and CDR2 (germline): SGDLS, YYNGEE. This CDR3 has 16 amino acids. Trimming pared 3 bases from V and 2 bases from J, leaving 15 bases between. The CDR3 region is CASSAAGATTGNTIYF. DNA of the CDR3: TGTGCCAGCAGCGCCGCAGGGGCAACGACTGGAAACACCATATATTTT.

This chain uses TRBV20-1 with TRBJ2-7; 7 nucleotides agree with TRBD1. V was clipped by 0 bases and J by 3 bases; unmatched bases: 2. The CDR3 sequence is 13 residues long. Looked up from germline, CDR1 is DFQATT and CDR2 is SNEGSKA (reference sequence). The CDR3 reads CSARDSGGYEQYF. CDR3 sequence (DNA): TGCAGTGCTAGAGATTCAGGGGGCTACGAGCAGTACTTC.

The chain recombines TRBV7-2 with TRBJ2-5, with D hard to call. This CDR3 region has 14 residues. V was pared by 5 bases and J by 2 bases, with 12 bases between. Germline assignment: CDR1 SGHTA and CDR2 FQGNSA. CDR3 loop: CASSLGPSQETQYF. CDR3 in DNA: TGTGCCAGCAGCCTGGGTCCTTCTCAAGAGACCCAGTACTTC.

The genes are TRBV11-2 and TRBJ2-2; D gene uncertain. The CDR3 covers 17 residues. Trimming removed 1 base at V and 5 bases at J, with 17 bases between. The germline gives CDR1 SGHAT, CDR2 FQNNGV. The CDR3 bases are TGTGCCAGCAGCTTAGTCGCCGCCCTTTGGGGTACCGGGGAGCTGTTTTTT. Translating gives CASSLVAALWGTGELFF.

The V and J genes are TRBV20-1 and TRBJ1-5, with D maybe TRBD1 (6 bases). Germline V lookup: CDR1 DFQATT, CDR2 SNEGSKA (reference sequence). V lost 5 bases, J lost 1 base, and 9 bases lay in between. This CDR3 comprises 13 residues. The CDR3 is CSAATGSNQPQHF. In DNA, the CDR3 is TGCAGTGCTGCGACAGGAAGCAATCAGCCCCAGCATTTT.

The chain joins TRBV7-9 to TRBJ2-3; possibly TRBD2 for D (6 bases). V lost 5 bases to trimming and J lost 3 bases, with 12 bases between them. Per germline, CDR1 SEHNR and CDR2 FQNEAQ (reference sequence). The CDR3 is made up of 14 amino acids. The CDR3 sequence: CASSPTRGTDTQYF. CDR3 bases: TGTGCCAGCAGCCCGACCCGGGGGACAGATACGCAGTATTTT.

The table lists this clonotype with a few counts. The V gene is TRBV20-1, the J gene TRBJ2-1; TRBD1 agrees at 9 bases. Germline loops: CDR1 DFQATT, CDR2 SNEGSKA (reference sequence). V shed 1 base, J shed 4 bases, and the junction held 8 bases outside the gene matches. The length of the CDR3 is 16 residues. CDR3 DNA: TGCAGTGCTAGAGGGACAGGGGATACGACTTACAATGAGCAGTTCTTC. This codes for CSARGTGDTTYNEQFF.

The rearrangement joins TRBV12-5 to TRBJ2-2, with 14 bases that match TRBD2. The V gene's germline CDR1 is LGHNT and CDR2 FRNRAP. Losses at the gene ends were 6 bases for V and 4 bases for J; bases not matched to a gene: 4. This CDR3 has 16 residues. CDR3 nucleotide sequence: TGTGCTAGTGGGCCCGGACTAGCGGGGGGCACCGGGGAGCTGTTTTTT. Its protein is CASGPGLAGGTGELFF.

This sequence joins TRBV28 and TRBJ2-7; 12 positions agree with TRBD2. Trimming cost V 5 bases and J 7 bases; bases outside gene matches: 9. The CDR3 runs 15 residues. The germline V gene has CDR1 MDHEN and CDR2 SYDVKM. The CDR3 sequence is CASSELAGGSQEQYV. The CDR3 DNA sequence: TGTGCCAGCAGTGAACTAGCGGGGGGCTCACAAGAGCAGTACGTC.